The T cell receptor (beta chain) under discussion was sequenced for a study of T cells in Graves' hyperthyroidism and ophthalmopathy. Diagnosis of hyperthyroidism was new in patients aged 18 to 65, and its duration was under 2 months. Drawn at first hyperthyroidism diagnosis, the blood sample preceded any ophthalmopathy symptoms. The authors took PBMCs from roughly 9.3 ml fresh peripheral blood. TCR beta CDR3 sequences were amplified from RNA transcripts. When the TCR CDR3 underwent first-round RT-PCR, the HTBI primer set was used. In TCRdb, the multiplex PCR reads were re-called with MiXCR into one record per CDR3 protein. This sample carries a few hundred thousand distinct CDR3 sequences, around an eighth of them seen once, and the ten largest clones take less than 25%. The sequenced material came from blood. The TCR comes from a man aged 25-40 years with Graves' hyperthyroidism that later progressed to Graves' ophthalmopathy.

CDR3 nucleotide sequence: TGTGCCAGCAGTTCACAGCTAGCCAAAAACATTCAGTACTTC. Residues: CASSSQLAKNIQYF. V and J are TRBV27 and TRBJ2-4; D call uncertain. The CDR3 is 14 amino acids. Trimming took 4 bases from V and 0 from J, leaving 7 bases between them. Germline-derived CDR1 and CDR2 are MNHEY and SMNVEV (reference sequence).